These T cell receptor beta chains were read from a single sample in a study of spatial heterogeneity in lung cancer. In TCRdb, the 5' RACE reads were re-called with MiXCR into one record per CDR3 protein. The table lists around 37,000 distinct CDR3 sequences, roughly 7.2% of them singletons. This specimen was PBMCs, taken at surgery. These receptors originate from a female donor with early-stage non-small cell lung cancer. CDR3s include the opening cysteine and the closing phenylalanine or tryptophan. A D gene is named only where the DNA matches it firmly. Size values are once, few and many counts, or a class for expanded clones, and some rows have none.

size,V,J,D,DNA,CDR3
medium-sized,TRBV5-1,TRBJ2-3,-,TGCGCCAGCAGCTTCGTGGGCCGTTCCCTCACAGATACGCAGTATTTT,CASSFVGRSLTDTQYF
-,TRBV12-3/TRBV12-4,TRBJ1-2,TRBD1,TGTGCCAGCAGTTTGAGGGGGCCCCACTATGGCTACACCTTC,CASSLRGPHYGYTF
few,TRBV7-2,TRBJ2-1,-,TGTGCCAGCAGCTTCCAAGGCTCCTACAATGAGCAGTTCTTC,CASSFQGSYNEQFF
many,TRBV20-1,TRBJ2-3,-,TGCAGTGCTACCCGTGGAGATACGCAGTATTTT,CSATRGDTQYF
many,TRBV6-2/TRBV6-3,TRBJ1-5,-,TGTGCCAGCAGTTACATCGGGGACAATCAGCCCCAGCATTTT,CASSYIGDNQPQHF
many,TRBV29-1,TRBJ2-7,-,TGCAGCGTTGAGTCCCAAAGCTCCTACGAGCAGTACTTC,CSVESQSSYEQYF
many,TRBV12-3/TRBV12-4,TRBJ1-1,TRBD1,TGTGCCAGTATCCGGGACAGGGCGAGCACTGAAGCTTTCTTT,CASIRDRASTEAFF
many,TRBV5-1,TRBJ2-3,-,TGCGCCAGCAGCTTGGCCTTGTCGACAGATACGCAGTATTTT,CASSLALSTDTQYF
-,TRBV18,TRBJ1-4,TRBD1,TGTGCCAGCTCACCTCCCGCCAGGGGGGGGACTAATGAAAAACTGTTTTTT,CASSPPARGGTNEKLFF
few,TRBV21-1,TRBJ2-2,-,TGTGCCAGCAGGTCAGGGGAAGGTGGCACCGGGGAGCTGTTTTTT,CASRSGEGGTGELFF
many,TRBV15,TRBJ2-7,-,TGTGCCACCAGCAAGGGACTCCCAACTTCTTCCTACGAGCAGTACTTC,CATSKGLPTSSYEQYF
many,TRBV19,TRBJ2-7,TRBD2,TGTGCCAGTAGTTTGAAACTAGCGGGACCGTACGAGCAGTACTTC,CASSLKLAGPYEQYF
-,TRBV20-1,TRBJ2-3,TRBD2,TGCAGTGCTAGACCGCGGGGGGGCCGGGACACAGATACGCAGTATTTT,CSARPRGGRDTDTQYF
many,TRBV5-5,TRBJ1-5,-,TGTGCCAGCAGGCTTGCGGGGGCAGGCAATCAGCCCCAGCATTTT,CASRLAGAGNQPQHF
many,TRBV5-1,TRBJ1-5,-,TGCGCCAGCAGCCGCGATTTAAATCAGCCCCAGCATTTT,CASSRDLNQPQHF
-,TRBV7-9,TRBJ1-4,-,TGTGCCAGCAGCTCTCGAGGGGAAAAACTGTTTTTT,CASSSRGEKLFF
few,TRBV10-2,TRBJ1-4,-,TGCGCCAGCAGGGGGGTTACTAATGAAAAACTGTTTTTT,CASRGVTNEKLFF
many,TRBV20-1,TRBJ2-3,TRBD2,TGCAGTTCTGGCGGGGGGCACACAGATACGCAGTATTTT,CSSGGGHTDTQYF
few,TRBV14,TRBJ2-1,-,TGTGCCAGCAGCCTCTATATCGGGTCTCGATACAATGAGCAGTTCTTC,CASSLYIGSRYNEQFF
many,TRBV7-2,TRBJ2-1,TRBD2,TGTGCCAGCAGCTTACACGGGCGGGGGTACAATGAGCAGTTCTTC,CASSLHGRGYNEQFF
many,TRBV11-2,TRBJ2-3,TRBD2,TGTGCCAGCGGTGTCGGGGGGGCCAGGGATACGCAGTATTTT,CASGVGGARDTQYF
many,TRBV4-3,TRBJ1-2,-,TGCGCCAGCAGCCAAGGACCCGCAGGGCTGGCCTATGGCTACACCTTC,CASSQGPAGLAYGYTF
many,TRBV27,TRBJ2-7,-,TGTGCCAGCAGTTTCGCAGGGTTGAGCTCCTACGAGCAGTACTTC,CASSFAGLSSYEQYF
few,TRBV6-1,TRBJ1-2,-,TGTGCCAGCAGTGAAGCAGGGGCCTACGTCCATGGCTACACCTTC,CASSEAGAYVHGYTF
many,TRBV18,TRBJ2-7,TRBD2,TGTGCCAGCTCACCCTCTGGGGGGGGTTACGAGCAGTACTTC,CASSPSGGGYEQYF
many,TRBV10-3,TRBJ1-5,TRBD1,TGTGCCATCGGGGGGAGCCGGACAGGGGGATCCAATCAGCCCCAGCATTTT,CAIGGSRTGGSNQPQHF
-,TRBV28,TRBJ2-2,-,TGTGCCACTAACAGTCGGACGCCGGCGAACACCGGGGAGCTGTTTTTT,CATNSRTPANTGELFF
few,TRBV7-6,TRBJ2-5,-,TGTGCCAGCAGCATGGGAGCCCAAGAGACCCAGTACTTC,CASSMGAQETQYF
-,TRBV19,TRBJ1-5,TRBD1,TGTGCCAGTAGCAAAGCACAGGGGAACAATCAGCCCCGGCATTTT,CASSKAQGNNQPRHF
few,TRBV28,TRBJ1-5,-,TGTGCCAGCAAGGGGCCCAATCAGCCCCAGCATTTT,CASKGPNQPQHF
many,TRBV29-1,TRBJ1-2,-,TGCAGCGTTGTATCCGGGGGTTGGGATGGCTACACCTTC,CSVVSGGWDGYTF
few,TRBV28,TRBJ2-7,-,TGTGCCAGCAGTTTACCCTCGGGGGCGAGAAACGAGCAGTACTTC,CASSLPSGARNEQYF
-,TRBV28,TRBJ2-7,TRBD2,TGTGCCAGCAGTTTACCGGGACTAGCGGTTGGGCAGTACTTC,CASSLPGLAVGQYF
few,TRBV6-5,TRBJ2-7,TRBD1,TGTGCCAGCAGTCCAGGCGGTAGAGGACAGGGCCCCCAGACCTACGAGCAGTACTTC,CASSPGGRGQGPQTYEQYF
-,TRBV24-1,TRBJ2-3,-,TGTGCCACCAGGGGGGCGGGCACAGATACGCAGTATTTT,CATRGAGTDTQYF
few,TRBV5-6,TRBJ2-5,-,TGTGCCAGCAGCTTGAGTTGGGGGAAAGAGACCCAGTACTTC,CASSLSWGKETQYF
-,TRBV19,TRBJ2-7,-,TGTGCCAGTAGCGTGCGGGCCGCCTACGAGCAGTACTTC,CASSVRAAYEQYF
-,TRBV5-1,TRBJ2-3,TRBD1,TGCGCCAGCAGCTTGGTTGGGACAGGGGACGATACGCAGTATTTT,CASSLVGTGDDTQYF
many,TRBV20-1,TRBJ2-1,TRBD2,TGCAGTGCTAGAGATATGGGATGGACTAGCGTAGACAATGAGCAGTTCTTC,CSARDMGWTSVDNEQFF
many,TRBV7-9,TRBJ2-5,TRBD1,TGTGCCAGCAGCCCGGGACAGGGGATTGAGACCCAGTACTTC,CASSPGQGIETQYF
-,TRBV5-6,TRBJ1-1,-,TGTGCCAGCAGCTTGCCAGGGGCCACTGAAGCTTTCTTT,CASSLPGATEAFF
few,TRBV27,TRBJ2-3,-,TGTGCCAGCAGTTTCGGGGTGGGCGATACGCAGTATTTT,CASSFGVGDTQYF
few,TRBV20-1,TRBJ1-5,-,TGCAGTGCGTACGCTGACTGGAATCAGCCCCAGCATTTT,CSAYADWNQPQHF
-,TRBV12-3/TRBV12-4,TRBJ1-1,TRBD1,TGTGCCAGCAGTTTAAGACAGGGGAAAGGAAGTAACACTGAAGCTTTCTTT,CASSLRQGKGSNTEAFF
many,TRBV7-2,TRBJ2-1,TRBD1,TGTGCCAGCAGCTTAAGGACAGGGGGCTACAATGAGCAGTTCTTC,CASSLRTGGYNEQFF
many,TRBV20-1,TRBJ2-3,TRBD1,TGCAGTGCTAAGGACAGGGGCCGCACAGATACGCAGTATTTT,CSAKDRGRTDTQYF
many,TRBV4-1,TRBJ2-7,-,TGCGCCAGCAGCCAAGATTTTCGGTACGAGCAGTACTTC,CASSQDFRYEQYF
many,TRBV6-1,TRBJ2-7,TRBD2,TGTGCCAGCATCACCGGGACTAGCGGGGTTAGCTCCTACGAGCAGTACTTC,CASITGTSGVSSYEQYF
many,TRBV5-4,TRBJ2-1,-,TGTGCCAGCAGCTTTTGGTCGGGACTTTCCTACAATGAGCAGTTCTTC,CASSFWSGLSYNEQFF
many,TRBV7-8,TRBJ2-4,-,TGTGCCAGCAGCTTAGGGATAGCCAAAAACATTCAGTACTTC,CASSLGIAKNIQYF
many,TRBV3-1,TRBJ1-1,-,TGTGCCAGCAGCCAACACTTATCCACTGAAGCTTTCTTT,CASSQHLSTEAFF